The rows below give T cell receptor beta chains drawn from one sample of a study of blood T cells in healthy people across ages. TCRdb re-analysed the 5' RACE reads in MiXCR, keeping a single row per CDR3 protein. The sample records about 1.1 million distinct CDR3 sequences, under 40% being singletons. The sample was blood. These receptors originate from a man aged 18 to 29 in good health. The CDR3 runs from the conserved cysteine through the conserved F or W. D genes are given only for firm matches. Some rows mark clone size as missing; the rest say once, few, many or name a class of expanded clone.

D gene	V gene	clone size	CDR3 length	J gene	CDR3 DNA	CDR3 protein
NA	TRBV4-2	NA	16	TRBJ1-4	TGTGCCCGCAGCCTTAAAGACGGATACACTAATGAAAAACTGTTTTTT	CARSLKDGYTNEKLFF
TRBD2	TRBV20-1	few	12	TRBJ2-1	TGCAGTGCTAGAGTAGCGGGGGATGAGCAGTTCTTC	CSARVAGDEQFF
NA	TRBV9	few	14	TRBJ1-2	TGTGCCAGCAGCTCGAAACTAGTTCTCTATGGCTACACCTTC	CASSSKLVLYGYTF
NA	TRBV6-2/TRBV6-3	few	13	TRBJ2-7	TGTGCCAGCAGTTACTTGAGTGGGTACGAGCAGTACTTC	CASSYLSGYEQYF
NA	TRBV12-3/TRBV12-4	NA	13	TRBJ1-4	TGTGCCAGCAGTGTAGGAGGGAGGGAAAAACTGTTTTTT	CASSVGGREKLFF
NA	TRBV29-1	NA	15	TRBJ2-7	TGCAGCGGGAGGGTTATTGTTGGTCAGAGCTACGAGCAGTACTTC	CSGRVIVGQSYEQYF
TRBD1	TRBV5-1	few	16	TRBJ2-1	TGCGCCAGCAGCACCGAGACAGGGTTTAGTAACAATGAGCAGTTCTTC	CASSTETGFSNNEQFF
TRBD2	TRBV28	few	17	TRBJ2-3	TGTGCCAGCAGCCAACCCCAGCGGGGATCCCTCACAGATACGCAGTATTTT	CASSQPQRGSLTDTQYF
TRBD1	TRBV6-2/TRBV6-3	NA	15	TRBJ2-5	TGTGCCAGCAGTAAACTCGACAGGGGGTGGGAGACCCAGTACTTC	CASSKLDRGWETQYF
TRBD1	TRBV7-9	few	16	TRBJ2-1	TGTGCCAGCAGAGGTGCTCGGGACAGTCGGTACAATGAGCAGTTCTTC	CASRGARDSRYNEQFF
TRBD2	TRBV5-1	few	15	TRBJ2-1	TGCGCCAGCGTCCTTGGGACTAGCGGCAACAATGAGCAGTTCTTC	CASVLGTSGNNEQFF
TRBD1	TRBV7-6	few	15	TRBJ2-3	TGTGCCAGCAGCTTGACAGGGGGCATCTTCGATACGCAGTATTTT	CASSLTGGIFDTQYF
NA	TRBV7-9	few	15	TRBJ1-1	TGTGCCAGCAGCTTAGCATCGGGGGAGAACACTGAAGCTTTCTTT	CASSLASGENTEAFF
NA	TRBV20-1	few	11	TRBJ2-2	TGCAGTGCTCCTGCCAAGGGGGAGCTGTTTTTT	CSAPAKGELFF
NA	TRBV7-9	NA	14	TRBJ2-1	TGTGCCAGCCGGGGGACGTACTCCTACAATGAGCAGTTCTTC	CASRGTYSYNEQFF
NA	TRBV9	NA	15	TRBJ2-7	TGTGCCAGCAGCGTAGGGGACACTCTCACTTACGAGCAGTACTTC	CASSVGDTLTYEQYF
NA	TRBV29-1	NA	13	TRBJ2-2	TGCAGCGGATCCACCCTTCACACCGGGGAGCTGTTTTTT	CSGSTLHTGELFF
TRBD1	TRBV6-5	few	16	TRBJ1-5	TGTGCCAGCAGTCCTTTGTTCAGGGGGAACAATCAGCCCCAGCATTTT	CASSPLFRGNNQPQHF
NA	TRBV5-6	NA	13	TRBJ1-5	TGTGCCAGCAGCTTGGACAAGTCTCAGCCCCAGCATTTT	CASSLDKSQPQHF
TRBD1	TRBV28	NA	14	TRBJ2-7	TGTGCCAGCAGCAAGAGGGACAGGGACGACGAGCAGTACTTC	CASSKRDRDDEQYF
NA	TRBV5-6	many	17	TRBJ2-1	TGTGCCAGCAGCTTAACAGACTCCCCAGTCCCTTACAATGAGCAGTTCTTC	CASSLTDSPVPYNEQFF
NA	TRBV9	NA	14	TRBJ2-3	TGTGCCAGCAGCAGGGAAAGCAGGTCAGATACGCAGTATTTT	CASSRESRSDTQYF
NA	TRBV6-1	once	12	TRBJ1-5	TGTACCAGCATGAGTAGCAATCAGCCCCAGCATTTT	CTSMSSNQPQHF
NA	TRBV4-1	NA	16	TRBJ1-1	TGCGCCAGCAGCCATGCGCGGGGCGACATGAACACTGAAGCTTTCTTT	CASSHARGDMNTEAFF
NA	TRBV7-2	NA	16	TRBJ2-2	TGTGCCAGCAGCTTACTGGTAGCGAGGAACACCGGGGAGCTGTTTTTT	CASSLLVARNTGELFF
NA	TRBV7-2	few	15	TRBJ1-1	TGTGCCAGCAGCTTAGTTGCGGGTTCGGACACTGAAGCTTTCTTT	CASSLVAGSDTEAFF
NA	TRBV12-3/TRBV12-4	NA	16	TRBJ1-1	TGTGCCAGCAGCGCCGGGACGGCCTTTCGGGGGACTGAAGCTTTCTTT	CASSAGTAFRGTEAFF
TRBD1	TRBV20-1	NA	16	TRBJ2-1	TGCAGTGCTAGAGACCCCGGGACAGGGCTATGGAATGAGCAGTTCTTC	CSARDPGTGLWNEQFF
NA	TRBV6-6	few	14	TRBJ1-2	TGTGCCAGCAGTTCGCGACCTGAGAACTATGGCTACACCTTC	CASSSRPENYGYTF
TRBD1	TRBV7-9	NA	16	TRBJ1-1	TGTGCCGGCAGCCTCCGACAGGGCAAGGTTGAAACTGAAGCTTTCTTT	CAGSLRQGKVETEAFF
TRBD1	TRBV12-3/TRBV12-4	NA	16	TRBJ1-2	TGTGCCATCAGGGGGTTAAGTCAGACCTTTAACTATGGCTACACCTTC	CAIRGLSQTFNYGYTF
NA	TRBV27	NA	13	TRBJ2-5	TGTGCCAGCAGTCCTCTGAGCGCAAGGGAGCAGTACTTC	CASSPLSAREQYF
TRBD1	TRBV29-1	NA	14	TRBJ2-7	TGCAGCGTTACCCGGGACAGTGGATACAATGAGCAGTACTTC	CSVTRDSGYNEQYF
NA	TRBV7-8	NA	15	TRBJ1-1	TGTGCCAGCAGCTTAGCGATCAGAGGGAGCACTGAAGCTTTCTTT	CASSLAIRGSTEAFF
NA	TRBV4-3	NA	16	TRBJ1-1	TGCGCCAGCAGCCAGGCGTATGGGGGGAGGGACACTGAAGCTTTCTTT	CASSQAYGGRDTEAFF
NA	TRBV4-1	few	17	TRBJ2-6	TGCGCCAGCAGCCAAGGGGGACTTAGCTCTGGGGCCAACGTCCTGACTTTC	CASSQGGLSSGANVLTF
NA	TRBV7-2	many	14	TRBJ2-3	TGTGCCAGCAGCTTAGGGACAGTCACAGATACGCAGTATTTT	CASSLGTVTDTQYF